These T cell receptor beta chains were read from a single sample in a study of shared clonotypes between healthy human individuals. Assay used: immunoSEQ multiplex PCR; TCRdb lists only in-frame clones, some missing. The sample carries about 1.5 million clones, roughly 96% recorded once. Material for sequencing was naive CD4+ T cells sorted from blood. The receptors here all came from a man between 25 and 39 years old in good health. CDR3s include the opening cysteine and the closing phenylalanine or tryptophan. Each record gives: CDR3 protein, CDR3 DNA, J gene, D gene, V gene. D genes are given only for firm matches.

CASSLEGTSDETQYF TGTGCCAGCAGCTTAGAGGGGACTAGCGATGAGACCCAGTACTTC TRBJ2-5 TRBD2 TRBV7-9
CASSQIGSGSADTQYF TGTGCCAGCAGCCAAATCGGTAGCGGGAGCGCAGATACGCAGTATTTT TRBJ2-3 TRBD2 TRBV11-2
CASSSGVGTSSYEQYF TGTGCCAGCAGCTCCGGGGTCGGGACCAGCTCCTACGAGCAGTACTTC TRBJ2-7 NA TRBV5-4
CASSLGVSTDTQYF TGTGCCAGCAGTTTAGGGGTTAGCACAGATACGCAGTATTTT TRBJ2-3 NA TRBV27
CASSPTGDYGYTF TGTGCCAGCAGCCCCACAGGGGACTATGGCTACACCTTC TRBJ1-2 TRBD1 TRBV7-2
CASSAILNYGYTF TGTGCCAGCAGTGCTATCTTAAACTATGGCTACACCTTC TRBJ1-2 NA TRBV6-1
CASRGHSGRELFF TGTGCCAGTAGGGGACATTCCGGAAGGGAGCTGTTTTTT TRBJ2-2 NA TRBV19
CASSLYRDSRNQPQHF TGTGCCAGCAGTCTATACCGGGACAGCCGTAATCAGCCCCAGCATTTT TRBJ1-5 TRBD1 TRBV28
CASSLPLGGYYEQYF TGTGCCAGCAGTTTACCCCTCGGAGGCTACTACGAGCAGTACTTC TRBJ2-7 NA TRBV28
CASSLGRGSGELFF TGTGCCAGCAGTTTAGGGAGGGGATCCGGGGAGCTGTTTTTT TRBJ2-2 TRBD2 TRBV27
CASQFRGNTEAFF TGTGCCAGCCAGTTCAGGGGGAACACTGAAGCTTTCTTT TRBJ1-1 NA TRBV11-2
CASSWTARETQYF TGTGCCAGCAGTTGGACCGCACGGGAGACCCAGTACTTC TRBJ2-5 NA TRBV6-6
CASSSQGKKNQPQHF TGTGCCAGCAGCTCACAGGGTAAGAAGAATCAGCCCCAGCATTTT TRBJ1-5 NA TRBV6-1
CASSIDGGLAGAGELFF TGTGCCAGTAGTATAGATGGGGGACTAGCGGGAGCCGGGGAGCTGTTTTTT TRBJ2-2 TRBD2 TRBV19
CASSVPGQGQETQYF TGTGCCAGCAGCGTACCGGGACAGGGGCAAGAGACCCAGTACTTC TRBJ2-5 TRBD1 TRBV5-8
CASSSFEREGYNEQFF TGTGCCAGCAGCTCCTTCGAGCGGGAGGGGTACAATGAGCAGTTCTTC TRBJ2-1 TRBD2 TRBV7-9
CASSTGLAGRAYEQYF TGCGCCAGCAGCACGGGACTAGCGGGGAGGGCCTACGAGCAGTACTTC TRBJ2-7 TRBD2 TRBV5-1
CASSPSGGAYEQYF TGTGCCAGCAGCCCGTCGGGAGGGGCCTACGAGCAGTACTTC TRBJ2-7 TRBD2 TRBV5-6
CAISESGDRNIQYF TGTGCCATCAGTGAGTCGGGGGACAGAAACATTCAGTACTTC TRBJ2-4 TRBD1 TRBV10-3
CASLQLLSRQGEYNEQFF TGTGCCAGCCTCCAGTTACTTAGTCGACAGGGGGAGTACAATGAGCAGTTCTTC TRBJ2-1 NA TRBV21-1
CASSPKATTTPSYYEQYF TGTGCCAGCTCACCGAAGGCAACAACAACCCCTAGCTACTACGAGCAGTACTTC TRBJ2-7 NA TRBV18
CASSRGTSGSSGANVLTF TGCGCCAGCAGCCGCGGGACTAGCGGGAGCTCTGGGGCCAACGTCCTGACTTTC TRBJ2-6 TRBD2 TRBV5-1
CASSFPAGGPPDTQYF TGTGCCAGCAGCTTTCCAGCGGGAGGGCCCCCAGATACGCAGTATTTT TRBJ2-3 TRBD2 TRBV7-9
CSVGRGGQITGELFF TGCAGCGTTGGGAGGGGTGGACAGATCACCGGGGAGCTGTTTTTT TRBJ2-2 NA TRBV29-1